These T cell receptor beta chains were read from a single sample in a study of T cell repertoires in cytomegalovirus infection. Using its own MiXCR run on the reads, TCRdb lists one record per CDR3 protein. The sample includes a few hundred thousand distinct CDR3 sequences, 15% to 20% of them seen just once. Sequenced: PBMCs. The receptors originated from a human donor in good health (CMV status not recorded). Some clones in this sample may be carry-over from other donors' samples. CDR3s include the opening cysteine and the closing phenylalanine or tryptophan. Each record gives: CDR3 DNA, CDR3 protein, clone size, D gene, V gene, J gene. The D gene is left open where the match is weak. Clone size appears in some rows only: once, few, many, or a class for an expanded clone.

CDR3 DNA: TGTGCCAGCAGCCATCTAGGTAGCGGGGTAAATGAGCAGTTCTTC
CDR3 protein: CASSHLGSGVNEQFF
clone size: many
D gene: TRBD2
V gene: TRBV7-8
J gene: TRBJ2-1

CDR3 DNA: TGTGCCAGCAGCTTAGAGGTTAATGAGCAGTTCTTC
CDR3 protein: CASSLEVNEQFF
clone size: many
D gene: .
V gene: TRBV7-2
J gene: TRBJ2-1

CDR3 DNA: TGCGCCAGCAGCCGGGACAGGGGGCAGGTCAATGAGCAGTTCTTC
CDR3 protein: CASSRDRGQVNEQFF
clone size: many
D gene: TRBD1
V gene: TRBV5-1
J gene: TRBJ2-1

CDR3 DNA: TGCGCCAGCAGCCATGCCGCTTCCGGGGCACCCATAGGGCAGTTCTTC
CDR3 protein: CASSHAASGAPIGQFF
clone size: few
D gene: .
V gene: TRBV4-3
J gene: TRBJ2-1

CDR3 DNA: TGTGCCAGCAGCGACAAGGCGGGGGGGGCGACCTACGAGCAGTACTTC
CDR3 protein: CASSDKAGGATYEQYF
clone size: many
D gene: TRBD2
V gene: TRBV7-8
J gene: TRBJ2-7

CDR3 DNA: TGTGCCAGCAGCTTGGTGGGTGCAGCCCCTGGAAACACCATATATTTT
CDR3 protein: CASSLVGAAPGNTIYF
clone size: few
D gene: .
V gene: TRBV5-4
J gene: TRBJ1-3

CDR3 DNA: TGTGCCAGCAGCGGGAGACTAGCGAGTTACAATGAGCAGTTCTTC
CDR3 protein: CASSGRLASYNEQFF
clone size: many
D gene: TRBD2
V gene: TRBV7-2
J gene: TRBJ2-1

CDR3 DNA: TGTGCCAGCAGCCAAGATCTGGGTTTGGGCGGGGGGGCAGAAGAGACCCAGTACTTC
CDR3 protein: CASSQDLGLGGGAEETQYF
clone size: .
D gene: TRBD2
V gene: TRBV4-2
J gene: TRBJ2-5

CDR3 DNA: TGTGCCAGCAGTCGAGGAGTCGAGGCAGATACGCAGTATTTT
CDR3 protein: CASSRGVEADTQYF
clone size: many
D gene: .
V gene: TRBV6-2/TRBV6-3
J gene: TRBJ2-3

CDR3 DNA: TGTGCTAGTGGGGGGACAGGGAGCACTGAAGCTTTCTTT
CDR3 protein: CASGGTGSTEAFF
clone size: many
D gene: TRBD1
V gene: TRBV12-5
J gene: TRBJ1-1

CDR3 DNA: TGTGCCAGCGGGAGGGGGTCTGGAAACACCATGTATTTT
CDR3 protein: CASGRGSGNTMYF
clone size: .
D gene: .
V gene: TRBV7-2
J gene: TRBJ1-3

CDR3 DNA: TGTGCCAGCAGGATCCAGGACGGAAACTCTGGAAACACCATATATTTT
CDR3 protein: CASRIQDGNSGNTIYF
clone size: many
D gene: .
V gene: TRBV12-3/TRBV12-4
J gene: TRBJ1-3

CDR3 DNA: TGTGCCAGTAGTACTAGCGGTAGCTCCTACGAGCAGTACTTC
CDR3 protein: CASSTSGSSYEQYF
clone size: many
D gene: TRBD2
V gene: TRBV19
J gene: TRBJ2-7

CDR3 DNA: TGCAGTGCTAGAAACCCTAGAACCGATGAGCAGTTCTTC
CDR3 protein: CSARNPRTDEQFF
clone size: few
D gene: .
V gene: TRBV20-1
J gene: TRBJ2-1

CDR3 DNA: TGTGCCATCGGAACTAGCGGGATCTCCTACGAGCAGTACTTC
CDR3 protein: CAIGTSGISYEQYF
clone size: .
D gene: TRBD2
V gene: TRBV10-3
J gene: TRBJ2-7

CDR3 DNA: TGTGCCAGCAGCTCGATCCTAGTTTCCTACAATGAGCAGTTCTTC
CDR3 protein: CASSSILVSYNEQFF
clone size: few
D gene: .
V gene: TRBV7-7
J gene: TRBJ2-1

CDR3 DNA: TGTGCCAGTAGTGGTGAAGCTTTCTTT
CDR3 protein: CASSGEAFF
clone size: .
D gene: .
V gene: TRBV19
J gene: TRBJ1-1

CDR3 DNA: TGTGCCAGCAACCGGGCGGGGGTCAATTCACCCCTCCACTTT
CDR3 protein: CASNRAGVNSPLHF
clone size: .
D gene: .
V gene: TRBV7-9
J gene: TRBJ1-6

CDR3 DNA: TGCAGCGTCTTGACTAGCGGGAGGACCATTCAGTACTTC
CDR3 protein: CSVLTSGRTIQYF
clone size: once
D gene: TRBD2
V gene: TRBV29-1
J gene: TRBJ2-4

CDR3 DNA: TGTGCCAGCAGCTCCTTCGGAGAAGCTTTCTTT
CDR3 protein: CASSSFGEAFF
clone size: .
D gene: .
V gene: TRBV7-2
J gene: TRBJ1-1

CDR3 DNA: TGTGCCAGCTCAAACAGCGGGGACTCCTACGAGCAGTACTTC
CDR3 protein: CASSNSGDSYEQYF
clone size: .
D gene: TRBD2
V gene: TRBV28
J gene: TRBJ2-7

CDR3 DNA: TGTGCCAGCAGCTTAAGGTCTTTCAATCAGCCCCAGCATTTT
CDR3 protein: CASSLRSFNQPQHF
clone size: many
D gene: .
V gene: TRBV7-8
J gene: TRBJ1-5

CDR3 DNA: TGTGCCAGCAGCTTCGGCCGTCGCAATGAGCAGTTCTTC
CDR3 protein: CASSFGRRNEQFF
clone size: few
D gene: .
V gene: TRBV5-4
J gene: TRBJ2-1

CDR3 DNA: TGTGCTAGTGGTACCCCGGACAGGGGCTACACAGATACGCAGTATTTT
CDR3 protein: CASGTPDRGYTDTQYF
clone size: few
D gene: TRBD1
V gene: TRBV12-5
J gene: TRBJ2-3

CDR3 DNA: TGCAGTGCCCCGGACAGGAGGGCTTTCTTT
CDR3 protein: CSAPDRRAFF
clone size: .
D gene: TRBD1
V gene: TRBV20-1
J gene: TRBJ1-1

CDR3 DNA: TGCAGTGCTAGTCATTCCAGGTCCAATCAGCCCCAGCATTTT
CDR3 protein: CSASHSRSNQPQHF
clone size: few
D gene: .
V gene: TRBV20-1
J gene: TRBJ1-5

CDR3 DNA: TGCAGTGCGGGTCGGTCCGGCTCCTATAATTCACCCCTCCACTTT
CDR3 protein: CSAGRSGSYNSPLHF
clone size: .
D gene: .
V gene: TRBV20-1
J gene: TRBJ1-6

CDR3 DNA: TGCAGTGCTAGAGGGACTAGCGGGGGGTGGAGTGAGCAGTTCTTC
CDR3 protein: CSARGTSGGWSEQFF
clone size: few
D gene: TRBD2
V gene: TRBV20-1
J gene: TRBJ2-1

CDR3 DNA: TGTGCCAGCAGTCACCCCGGGGTGGGGGATCAGCCCCAGCATTTT
CDR3 protein: CASSHPGVGDQPQHF
clone size: .
D gene: .
V gene: TRBV6-6
J gene: TRBJ1-5

CDR3 DNA: TGTGCCAGCACCGCACATATGATGGCCCGGGGGGCCTACGAGCAGTACTTC
CDR3 protein: CASTAHMMARGAYEQYF
clone size: .
D gene: TRBD2
V gene: TRBV6-1
J gene: TRBJ2-7

CDR3 DNA: TGCGCCAGCAGCCAAGAAATTGGTGAGCAGTTCTTC
CDR3 protein: CASSQEIGEQFF
clone size: .
D gene: .
V gene: TRBV4-1
J gene: TRBJ2-1

CDR3 DNA: TGTGCCAGCAGACTAGCGGGTGCCGCCTCATACAATGAGCAGTTCTTC
CDR3 protein: CASRLAGAASYNEQFF
clone size: many
D gene: TRBD2
V gene: TRBV28
J gene: TRBJ2-1

CDR3 DNA: TGTGCCACCCTGGATGGTGGCCGGGCTAACTATGGCTACACCTTC
CDR3 protein: CATLDGGRANYGYTF
clone size: few
D gene: .
V gene: TRBV6-8
J gene: TRBJ1-2

CDR3 DNA: TGCAGTGCTAGAGACCCCGGGACTCCTATCTACGAGCAGTACTTC
CDR3 protein: CSARDPGTPIYEQYF
clone size: many
D gene: .
V gene: TRBV20-1
J gene: TRBJ2-7

CDR3 DNA: TGTGCCAGCTCCGGCGGGCGGCCCAGCTCCTACAATGAGCAGTTCTTC
CDR3 protein: CASSGGRPSSYNEQFF
clone size: .
D gene: .
V gene: TRBV6-2/TRBV6-3
J gene: TRBJ2-1

CDR3 DNA: TGTGCCAGCAGCTTGATATTACACCCAGAGACCCAGTACTTC
CDR3 protein: CASSLILHPETQYF
clone size: .
D gene: .
V gene: TRBV11-2
J gene: TRBJ2-5

CDR3 DNA: TGTGCCAGCAGGGGGGGACAGGAAAAGAGCTCCTACAATGAGCAGTTCTTC
CDR3 protein: CASRGGQEKSSYNEQFF
clone size: many
D gene: TRBD1
V gene: TRBV6-1
J gene: TRBJ2-1

CDR3 DNA: TGTGCCAGCAGCTTACGGACAGGGCCCACCTACAATGAGCAGTTCTTC
CDR3 protein: CASSLRTGPTYNEQFF
clone size: many
D gene: TRBD1
V gene: TRBV7-2
J gene: TRBJ2-1